This TCR beta chain emerged from a study of neurological immune-mediated disorders. At least ten counts were recorded for this clonotype. TCRdb itself ran the 5' RACE reads through MiXCR, one entry per CDR3 protein. Among some 60,000 distinct CDR3 sequences, under 3% were seen once, and the ten largest hold 3%. The source of this sequence is a man aged 50-60 years with multiple sclerosis. Sequenced material: PBMCs.

CDR3 bases: TGTGCCAGCACGGGCAGGGGCGGGATTAATTACGAGCAGTACTTC. Its translation: CASTGRGGINYEQYF. The chain carries TRBV12-3 or TRBV12-4 and TRBJ2-7; either TRBD1 or TRBD2 may fit D (6 bases each). Trimming took off 7 bases at V and 4 bases at J, with 20 bases between the two ends. There are 15 residues in the CDR3.